What follows are 19 T cell receptor beta chains derived from one specimen sequenced in a study of OX40 agonist ivuxolimab in advanced cancers. To prepare the library, the immunoSEQ multiplex PCR assay was applied. The source is immuneACCESS, and TCRdb retained only in-frame sequences with V and J called. Part of the clones is not carried over; for the studies checked, unresolved V genes explain less than half of this, and the remainder is unexplained. The sample data list 50,000 or so clones, and 84% of these were observed just once. About 4.8% of the sample is in the top ten clones. The sequences come from CD4+ or CD8+ T cells sorted from blood, collected in a trial of the OX40 agonist ivuxolimab. The receptor source for this set is an adult with an advanced solid tumor such as melanoma, head and neck, liver or kidney cancer.

This chain links TRBV5-1 with TRBJ2-7; D is unclear. Germline lookup yields CDR1 SGHRS and CDR2 YFSETQ. This CDR3 is 11 amino acids long. V gave up 2 bases and J gave up 6 bases, with 6 bases separating them. The CDR3 protein is CASSFRSEQYF. The CDR3 bases are TGCGCCAGCAGCTTCCGTTCCGAGCAGTACTTC.

CDR3 sequence: CASAGDTQYF. The CDR3 DNA sequence: TGTGCCAGCGCAGGGGATACGCAGTATTTT. The gene calls are TRBV7-8 and TRBJ2-3; D possibly corresponds to TRBD1 (5 bases). The length of the CDR3 is 10 residues. Between the trimmed V and J ends, which lost 8 bases and 6 bases, there was a span of 6 bases. Germline V lookup: CDR1 SGHVS, CDR2 FQNEAQ.

The chain combines TRBV5-5 with TRBJ2-5; D is possibly TRBD1 or TRBD2 (5 bases each). The CDR3 runs to 14 residues. V shed 0 bases and J shed 4 bases, with 10 bases lying between them. CDR1 and CDR2 from the germline V gene are SGHKS and YYEKEE (reference sequence). CDR3 region: CASSLVKGRETQYF. CDR3 sequence (DNA): TGTGCCAGCAGCTTGGTCAAGGGGAGAGAGACCCAGTACTTC.

The chain joins TRBV4-1 to TRBJ2-1; the D call may be TRBD1 or TRBD2 (5 bases each). The CDR3 length is 17 residues. Germline V gene data show CDR1 as MGHRA and CDR2 as YSYEKL. V was pared by 0 bases and J by 3 bases, with 15 bases between. The CDR3: CASSQELRVGGYNEQFF. The CDR3 region has the DNA TGCGCCAGCAGCCAAGAGCTCAGGGTTGGGGGCTACAATGAGCAGTTCTTC.

The chain recombines TRBV19 with TRBJ2-7; D call uncertain. This CDR3 comprises 13 residues. CDR1 is LNHDA, CDR2 SQIVND, per germline (reference sequence). Deletions cut 1 base from V and 3 bases from J, with 7 bases between. As DNA, the CDR3 is TGTGCCAGTAGTATAGGGCAGTTCTACGAGCAGTACTTC. It specifies CASSIGQFYEQYF.

This clone came up once. This chain links TRBV21-1 with TRBJ1-1; the table's D call, TRBD1, was not checked against the DNA. TRBV21-1 is a recognized pseudogene. This CDR3 has 15 residues. CDR3 loop: CASRTGWRWVTEAFF. The CDR3 coding sequence is TGTGCCAGCAGGACAGGGTGGAGGTGGGTCACTGAAGCTTTCTTT.

J is TRBJ1-1 and V is TRBV11-3, with D perhaps TRBD1 (6 bases). Trimming removed 4 bases at V and 1 base at J, with 7 bases between. CDR3 length: 13 amino acids. Germline loops: CDR1 SGHNT, CDR2 YENEEA. This CDR3 is CASSSDRNTEAFF. CDR3 bases: TGTGCCAGCAGCTCGGACAGGAACACTGAAGCTTTCTTT.

The J gene is TRBJ2-1, the V gene TRBV9, with D possibly being TRBD1 or TRBD2 (5 bases each). The CDR3 length is 15 residues. Per the germline V gene, CDR1 is SGDLS and CDR2 is YYNGEE. V lost 5 bases, J lost 1 base, and 13 bases lay in between. The CDR3 here is CASSPSGGSYNEQFF. The CDR3 nucleotides read TGTGCCAGCAGTCCGAGTGGGGGTTCCTACAATGAGCAGTTCTTC.

This sequence joins TRBV9 and TRBJ2-1; no clear D gene. The V and J ends lost 2 bases and 3 bases respectively, with 15 bases between them. This CDR3 is built from 16 residues. The germline V gene has CDR1 SGDLS and CDR2 YYNGEE. CDR3 protein: CASSVAGLTDYNEQFF. As DNA, the CDR3 is TGTGCCAGCAGCGTCGCCGGCCTCACCGACTACAATGAGCAGTTCTTC.

The rearrangement joins TRBV4-1 to TRBJ2-7; a weak D match, TRBD1 (5 bases). Between the trimmed V and J ends, which lost 4 bases and 0 bases, there was a span of 13 bases. Germline V gene data show CDR1 as MGHRA and CDR2 as YSYEKL. The CDR3 sequence is 15 residues long. The CDR3 is CASSPRQISSYEQYF. The DNA of the CDR3 is TGCGCCAGCAGCCCCCGACAGATCTCCTCCTACGAGCAGTACTTC.

The V call is TRBV2, the J call TRBJ1-1; TRBD1 matches 8 bases. With V trimmed by 7 bases and J by 0 bases, 7 bases remained unmatched. The CDR3 has 15 residues. CDR1 is SNHLY, CDR2 FYNNEI, per germline. In DNA form, the CDR3 reads TGTGCCAGCAAGACGACAGGGGCGATGAACACTGAAGCTTTCTTT. Translation gives CASKTTGAMNTEAFF.

The sample holds one count of this clone. The chain carries TRBV19 and TRBJ2-3, with unresolved D. Germline V gene sequence: CDR1 LNHDA, CDR2 SQIVND (reference sequence). The CDR3 has 11 residues. The V end lost 5 bases, the J end lost 5 bases, and 5 bases lay between the germline ends. This chain's CDR3 is CASSSVDTQYF. The CDR3 DNA follows: TGTGCCAGTAGTTCAGTAGATACGCAGTATTTT.

The rearrangement links TRBV7-3 to TRBJ2-7; TRBD1 is a possible D gene (6 bases). CDR3 length: 13 residues. Looked up from germline, CDR1 is SGHTA and CDR2 is FQGTGA. The V and J ends lost 3 bases and 6 bases respectively, with 12 bases between them. The CDR3 region is CASSFSGAGEQYF. The DNA for the CDR3 is TGTGCCAGCAGCTTTTCAGGGGCGGGCGAGCAGTACTTC.

This clone was found a few times. The chain links TRBV6-1 to TRBJ1-6; no clear D gene. Looked up from germline, CDR1 is MNHNS and CDR2 is SASEGT. This CDR3 is built from 9 residues. CDR3 coding DNA: TGTGCTGTGGGTCCACCCCTCCACTTT. Protein: CAVGPPLHF.

The chain has TRBV6-4 and TRBJ1-6, with 8 bases that match TRBD1. Per the germline V gene, CDR1 is MRHNA and CDR2 is SNTAGT. The CDR3 has 13 residues. J lost 9 bases, V lost 8 bases, and 6 bases had no gene match. DNA of the CDR3: TGTGCCAGCGTCGACAGGGGAGGTTCACCCCTCCACTTT. This gives the protein CASVDRGGSPLHF.

The chain recombines TRBV28 with TRBJ2-1; the match to TRBD1 covers 7 bases. Trimming at V came to 5 bases and at J to 2 bases, leaving 6 bases not matched to a gene. The CDR3 is 15 amino acids. Per the germline V gene, CDR1 is MDHEN and CDR2 is SYDVKM. CDR3: CASSDDRAPYNEQFF. The CDR3, as DNA: TGTGCCAGCAGTGATGACAGGGCTCCCTACAATGAGCAGTTCTTC.

V and J are TRBV10-3 and TRBJ1-5; D is possibly TRBD1 (6 bases). Looked up from germline, CDR1 is ENHRY and CDR2 is SYGVKD. CDR3 length: 15 amino acids. The germline V and J ends were trimmed by 3 bases and 1 base, with 10 bases remaining between them. The CDR3, as DNA: TGTGCCATCAGTGATTCCGGGGGCAGCAATCAGCCCCAGCATTTT. It translates to CAISDSGGSNQPQHF.

In regard to this clone: A junction end diverges from the germline sequence, so it may reflect a read error. The V and J genes are TRBV4-2 and TRBJ1-4; D not certain. Germline-derived CDR1 and CDR2 are LGHNA and YNFKEQ. The CDR3 covers 15 residues. This chain's CDR3 is CASSQDRRDDEKLFF. DNA for the CDR3: TGTGCCAGCAGTCAAGATAGGAGGGATGATGAAAAACTGTTTTTT.

V gene TRBV7-3 combines with J gene TRBJ2-5; maybe TRBD2 (5 bases). From germline, CDR1 is SGHTA and CDR2 FQGTGA. The CDR3 loop spans 15 amino acids. With 5 bases removed from V and 2 bases from J, the gap between germline ends came to 15 bases. The CDR3 region is CASSPTGSGQETQYF. CDR3 sequence (DNA): TGTGCCAGCAGCCCAACGGGGAGCGGACAAGAGACCCAGTACTTC.